The present T cell receptor (beta chain) was sequenced within a study of CD8+ T cells in alopecia areata. As for the study in general: Treatment of the treated patients consisted of oral tofacitinib, 5 to 10 mg twice daily. Study-level results: Clonality exceeded that of normal scalp in lesional scalp, most notably in alopecia totalis/universalis. Clarity of TCR sharing across patients fell short of that in mice, possibly HLA-related.

Comments on this clone: What it binds is not known.

As the sequencing template, cDNA was produced by extracting RNA and reverse transcribing it. Profiled with immunoSEQ multiplex PCR; TCRdb holds only in-frame clones, not every one. In the table there are almost 250,000 clones, roughly 69% of which are singletons. Patients with alopecia areata provided lesional scalp punch biopsies as well as peripheral blood. Germline CDR1 reads LGHNA; CDR2 reads YNFKEQ. There are 17 residues in the CDR3. Trimming took off 4 bases at V and 2 bases at J, with 17 bases between the two ends. The gene calls are TRBV4-2 and TRBJ2-2, with TRBD2 as a possible D gene (7 bases). The clonotype originates from a human donor with alopecia areata. Source: CD4+ T cells sorted from blood, taken at week 0. The CDR3 region is CASSRGPRGANTGELFF. CDR3 nucleotides: TGTGCCAGCAGCCGAGGGCCTCGGGGGGCCAACACCGGGGAGCTGTTTTTT.